This entry concerns a single T cell receptor beta chain. The data belong to a study of CD8 T cells in ankylosing spondylitis. CDR1 and CDR2 (germline): DFQATT, SNEGSKA (reference sequence). V dropped 3 bases and J dropped 0 bases, with 8 bases sitting between them. CDR3 length: 13 residues. TCRdb passed the 5' RACE reads through MiXCR, listing each CDR3 protein once. The sample carries 150,000 to 200,000 distinct CDR3 sequences, 9.8% recorded once. The rearrangement links TRBV20-1 to TRBJ1-1; D is perhaps TRBD1 (6 bases). This clonotype was obtained from a female donor with ankylosing spondylitis or in good health (not recorded which). The sequenced material came from blood, either unsorted or a sorted T cell fraction (not recorded which). For the CDR3, the DNA is TGCAGTGCTAGCAGGGGTGTGAACACTGAAGCTTTCTTT. It is translated as CSASRGVNTEAFF.